This TCR beta chain was observed in a study of early T cells in non-severe SARS-CoV-2 infection. At the level of the study: Chains stayed unpaired after sequencing of bulk RNA from unsorted whole blood. Study outcomes and limitations: Database matching using VDJdb favored anti-spike CD8 responses, with private and CD4 specificities left missing.

This clonotype was recorded at least ten times. Its matching antigen is unknown. Individual cDNA molecules received unique molecular identifiers. TCRdb passed the 5' RACE reads through MiXCR, listing each CDR3 protein once. The data hold approximately 38,000 distinct CDR3 sequences, with around 4.1% observed a single time. CDR3 length: 13 residues. Germline values: CDR1 LGHNA, CDR2 YSLEER. V was trimmed by 5 bases and J by 10 bases, leaving 16 bases between them. V and J are TRBV4-3 and TRBJ2-3; D perhaps matches TRBD2 (6 bases). The TCR originated in an adult who was a healthcare worker with PCR-confirmed SARS-CoV-2 infection or an uninfected control (not recorded which). The sequenced sample consisted of whole blood. The CDR3 region is CASSSTSGDPQYF. CDR3 nucleotide sequence: TGCGCCAGCAGCTCGACGTCGGGGGATCCGCAGTATTTT.